Detailed here is one TCR beta chain. Its antigen is unknown. The sample is drawn from a study of T cell responses to AZD1222 COVID-19 vaccine. Turning to the study itself: Pooling was applied to second doses at about 4 or about 12 weeks. Study outcomes and limitations: Repertoire sampling occurred only after the peak T cell response. Donors were chiefly white British, with a greater number of females, and clonal diversity was perhaps underestimated. Baseline seropositives among AZD1222 recipients totaled only six or seven.

Produced via immunoSEQ multiplex PCR; TCRdb's table is partial and in-frame only. The data hold about 130,000 clones, with roughly 93% observed a single time. Germline CDR1 is KGHSH and CDR2 is LQKENI. The ends were cut back, 4 bases at V and 0 bases at J, with 10 bases in the middle. This CDR3 comprises 15 residues. This TCR was sampled from an adult in good health. The J gene is TRBJ1-3, the V gene TRBV18; D is possibly TRBD1 (5 bases). The material was peripheral blood, obtained on day 0 of AZD1222 vaccination. The CDR3 is CASSLRQHSGNTIYF. Here the CDR3 DNA reads TGTGCCAGCTCACTGAGACAGCACTCTGGAAACACCATATATTTT.